These 18 T cell receptor beta chains share one sample of origin, sequenced in a study of T cell responses to AZD1222 COVID-19 vaccine. Profiling relied on immunoSEQ multiplex PCR, and the TCRdb table lists in-frame clones only, not all of them. The sample has 65,000 to 70,000 clones; about three quarters are singletons. Sequenced here: peripheral blood, sampled on day 0 of AZD1222 vaccination. These TCRs come from an adult in good health.

The chain carries TRBV27 and TRBJ1-2; tentative D call: TRBD1 (5 bases). Looked up from germline, CDR1 is MNHEY and CDR2 is SMNVEV (reference sequence). Trimming took off 2 bases at V and 4 bases at J, with 14 bases between the two ends. The length of the CDR3 is 15 residues. The CDR3: CASSLTGRDSYGYTF. In nucleotides, the CDR3 is TGTGCCAGCAGTTTAACCGGCAGGGACTCCTATGGCTACACCTTC.

The gene calls are TRBV9 and TRBJ1-2, with 7 nucleotides matching TRBD1. The V and J ends lost 4 bases and 4 bases, in that order; junction bases with no gene match: 7. There are 14 residues in the CDR3. Germline V lookup: CDR1 SGDLS, CDR2 YYNGEE. The CDR3 is CASSPGTAIYGYTF. The CDR3 DNA follows: TGTGCCAGCAGCCCCGGGACAGCTATCTATGGCTACACCTTC.

V and J are TRBV11-2 and TRBJ2-2; maybe TRBD1 (6 bases). Germline V gene lookup returns CDR1 SGHAT and CDR2 FQNNGV. Trimming stripped 7 bases from V and 1 base from J, with 13 bases between. There are 15 residues in the CDR3. In DNA, the CDR3 is TGTGCCAGCACGACGGACAGTGGGAACACCGGGGAGCTGTTTTTT. Amino acid sequence: CASTTDSGNTGELFF.

The chain uses TRBV12-3 or TRBV12-4 and TRBJ1-2; 7 bases are shared with TRBD1. The CDR3 is made up of 12 amino acids. V lost 6 bases and J lost 7; bases outside the gene matches: 5. CDR3 residues: CASRRQGSGYTF. The CDR3 DNA is TGTGCCAGCAGACGACAGGGCTCTGGCTACACCTTC.

The rearrangement joins TRBV19 to TRBJ2-7; tentative D call: TRBD1 (5 bases). The CDR3 sequence is 14 residues long. CDR1 and CDR2 from the germline V gene are LNHDA and SQIVND (reference sequence). V gave up 1 base and J gave up 3 bases, with 10 bases separating them. CDR3 nucleotides: TGTGCCAGTAGTATAGGAAGGGGAAACTACGAGCAGTACTTC. It codes for CASSIGRGNYEQYF.

The chain recombines TRBV7-2 with TRBJ1-2, with D perhaps TRBD1 (6 bases). CDR3 length equals 14 residues. Germline CDR1 and CDR2: SGHTA and FQGNSA. The ends were cut back, 5 bases at V and 0 bases at J, with 10 bases in the middle. CDR3 DNA sequence: TGTGCCAGCAGCCCACAGGGCACTAACTATGGCTACACCTTC. It yields the protein CASSPQGTNYGYTF.

V and J are TRBV6-5 and TRBJ1-2, with TRBD1 identical over 8 bases. With 6 bases clipped from V and 6 bases from J, the junction kept 9 bases outside the gene matches. CDR3 length equals 14 residues. Germline V gene lookup returns CDR1 MNHEY and CDR2 SVGAGI. The CDR3 nucleotides read TGTGCCAGCAGCCCAGGGGGCGCGATTCATGGCTACACCTTC. Translating gives CASSPGGAIHGYTF.

J is TRBJ1-5 and V is TRBV2; TRBD1 matches 7 bases. V trimming: 5 bases; J trimming: 6 bases; junction bases outside the gene matches: 7. Germline values: CDR1 SNHLY, CDR2 FYNNEI. The CDR3 runs 14 residues. For the CDR3, the DNA is TGTGCCAGCAGTCGTCGACAGGGCCCTCAGCCCCAGCATTTT. Translation: CASSRRQGPQPQHF. The whole variable domain, remainder taken from reference TRBV2 and TRBJ1-5, is EPEVTQTPSHQVTQMGQEVILRCVPISNHLYFYWYRQILGQKVEFLVSFYNNEISEKSEIFDDQFSVERPDGSNFTLKIRSTKLEDSAMYFCASSRRQGPQPQHFGDGTRLSIL.

This chain joins TRBV5-1 and TRBJ1-5, with no clear D. Trimming shortened V by 0 bases and J by 3 bases, and 7 bases separated the two germline ends. Germline values: CDR1 SGHRS, CDR2 YFSETQ. The length of the CDR3 is 14 residues. DNA for the CDR3: TGCGCCAGCAGCTTGGGGCCTTACAATCAGCCCCAGCATTTT. It yields the protein CASSLGPYNQPQHF.

This chain connects TRBV13 to TRBJ1-6; maybe TRBD1 (6 bases). Germline V gene data show CDR1 as PRHDT and CDR2 as FYEKMQ (reference sequence). The CDR3 runs 13 residues. Deletions cut 6 bases from V and 9 bases from J, with 12 bases between. The CDR3 DNA follows: TGTGCCAGCAGTACGGGGGCAGGTTCACCCCTCCACTTT. Its translation: CASSTGAGSPLHF.

This chain joins TRBV10-2 and TRBJ1-6; D not certain. The ends were cut back, 3 bases at V and 8 bases at J, with 8 bases in the middle. Per the germline V gene, CDR1 is WSHSY and CDR2 is SAAADI. This CDR3 is 13 amino acids long. CDR3 DNA sequence: TGCGCCAGCAGTGACAGCCAAGATTCACCCCTCCACTTT. It specifies CASSDSQDSPLHF.

In this sample, this clone turned up a few times. The V gene is TRBV11-2, the J gene TRBJ1-2; D gene ambiguous. The germline CDR1 and CDR2 sequences are SGHAT and FQNNGV. There are 14 residues in the CDR3. The V and J ends lost 7 bases and 4 bases respectively, with 16 bases between them. CDR3 sequence reads: CASTQPGRRYGYTF. For the CDR3, the DNA is TGTGCCAGCACCCAACCGGGCCGCCGCTATGGCTACACCTTC.

This sequence joins TRBV9 and TRBJ1-2; 9 bases are a match to TRBD1. This CDR3 region has 16 residues. Germline lookup yields CDR1 SGDLS and CDR2 YYNGEE. Unmatched junction bases numbered 10, after V lost 3 bases and J lost 4 bases. The CDR3 DNA is TGTGCCAGCAGCGCTACCCAAGACAGGGGGACCTATGGCTACACCTTC. Its translation: CASSATQDRGTYGYTF.

The chain employs TRBV5-4 and TRBJ1-3; D is ambiguous. Deletions cut 4 bases from V and 0 bases from J, with 8 bases between. This CDR3 has 14 residues. Germline CDR1 is SGHNT and CDR2 is YYREEE (reference sequence). The CDR3 coding sequence is TGTGCCAGCAGCCCAGACAACTCTGGAAACACCATATATTTT. This sequence encodes CASSPDNSGNTIYF.

V and J are TRBV27 and TRBJ2-3; the D is unclear. The CDR3 spans 14 residues. Germline V gene lookup returns CDR1 MNHEY and CDR2 SMNVEV (reference sequence). The V end was cut by 8 bases, the J end by 6 bases, with 18 bases between. The CDR3 DNA follows: TGTGCCAGCCGCGAGGCCCCTAGGTTGGATACGCAGTATTTT. Amino acid sequence: CASREAPRLDTQYF.

This clone was seen more than once but under ten times. This sequence joins TRBV6-6 and TRBJ1-6, with 8 bases aligning to TRBD1. The V gene end was trimmed by 5 bases and the J gene end by 9 bases; junction bases not matched to a gene: 3. CDR3 length: 13 residues. Germline CDR1 reads MNHNY; CDR2 reads SVGAGI (reference sequence). CDR3 sequence (DNA): TGTGCCAGCAGTCCCACAGGGGGTTCACCCCTCCACTTT. Protein: CASSPTGGSPLHF.

The rearrangement uses TRBV7-3 and TRBJ2-1; D is unresolved. The CDR3 loop spans 14 amino acids. Trimming left V 5 bases short and J 6 bases short, with 14 bases between. Germline CDR1 is SGHTA and CDR2 is FQGTGA. In DNA form, the CDR3 reads TGTGCCAGCAGCCCACGGGCCACCAGCAATGAGCAGTTCTTC. Protein: CASSPRATSNEQFF.

This clone was found once. This chain connects TRBV2 to TRBJ2-1, with 7 positions matching TRBD2. CDR1 and CDR2 (germline): SNHLY, FYNNEI. The CDR3 runs to 13 residues. V trimming: 8 bases; J trimming: 1 base; junction bases outside the gene matches: 2. This CDR3 is CASGRGSYNEQFF. The CDR3, as DNA: TGTGCCAGCGGGCGGGGGTCCTACAATGAGCAGTTCTTC.